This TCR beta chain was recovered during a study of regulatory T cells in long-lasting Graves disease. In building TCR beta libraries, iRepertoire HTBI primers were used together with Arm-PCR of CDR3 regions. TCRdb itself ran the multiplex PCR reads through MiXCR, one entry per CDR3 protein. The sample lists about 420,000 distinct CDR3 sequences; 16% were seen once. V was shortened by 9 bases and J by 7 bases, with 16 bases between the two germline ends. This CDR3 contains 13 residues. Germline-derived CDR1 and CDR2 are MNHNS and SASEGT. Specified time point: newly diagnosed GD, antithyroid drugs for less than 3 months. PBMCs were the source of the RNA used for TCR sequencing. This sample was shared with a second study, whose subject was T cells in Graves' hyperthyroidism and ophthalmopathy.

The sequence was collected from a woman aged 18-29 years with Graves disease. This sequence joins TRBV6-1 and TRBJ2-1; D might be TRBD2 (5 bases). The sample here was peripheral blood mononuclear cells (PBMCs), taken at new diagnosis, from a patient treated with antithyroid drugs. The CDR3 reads CARSLGPGNEQFF. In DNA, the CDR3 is TGTGCCAGGTCCCTTGGGCCGGGAAATGAGCAGTTCTTC.